The subject of this entry is one T cell receptor beta chain. What it binds is not known. The source of the sample is a study of cytomegalovirus exposure and HLA in healthy donors. PCR amplification relied on 60 Vbeta primers (plus 13 Jbeta primers). Here immunoSEQ multiplex PCR was the method, and the copy in TCRdb shows in-frame clones only, minus some. The profile shows 150,000 to 200,000 clones, approximately 71% of them singletons. Study-level points and caveats: In a later analysis, most CMV-associated TCR beta chains appeared HLA-restricted. V- and J-gene trimming in TCR beta was tied to a missense DCLRE1C variant by an analysis performed later.

Between the trimmed V and J ends, which lost 1 base and 0 bases, there was a span of 10 bases. Germline loops: CDR1 MNHNS, CDR2 SASEGT. This CDR3 is 15 amino acids long. V usage is TRBV6-1 and J usage is TRBJ2-7; a possible D gene is TRBD1 (6 bases). Sequenced material: PBMCs. The receptor comes from a man aged 18 to 30 in good health and CMV-seropositive. The CDR3 nucleotides are TGTGCCAGCAGTGAAGGATCAGGGGTCTCCTACGAGCAGTACTTC. Translating gives CASSEGSGVSYEQYF.